This T cell receptor beta chain emerged from a study of T cell changes during pregnancy in multiple sclerosis. The CDR3 is made up of 14 amino acids. Germline CDR1 is SGHRS and CDR2 is YFSETQ. V was trimmed by 0 bases and J by 1 base, leaving 6 bases between them. The assay was immunoSEQ multiplex PCR, and TCRdb's table has in-frame clones only and misses some. The data show around 51,000 clones, 93% seen once. This sequence originates from a female donor with multiple sclerosis, enrolled in a pregnancy study. This chain joins TRBV5-1 and TRBJ2-3; the D is unclear. The specimen comprised peripheral blood, sampled in the second trimester of pregnancy. CDR3: CASSLAEGTDTQYF. The CDR3 DNA reads as TGCGCCAGCAGCTTGGCCGAGGGCACAGATACGCAGTATTTT.